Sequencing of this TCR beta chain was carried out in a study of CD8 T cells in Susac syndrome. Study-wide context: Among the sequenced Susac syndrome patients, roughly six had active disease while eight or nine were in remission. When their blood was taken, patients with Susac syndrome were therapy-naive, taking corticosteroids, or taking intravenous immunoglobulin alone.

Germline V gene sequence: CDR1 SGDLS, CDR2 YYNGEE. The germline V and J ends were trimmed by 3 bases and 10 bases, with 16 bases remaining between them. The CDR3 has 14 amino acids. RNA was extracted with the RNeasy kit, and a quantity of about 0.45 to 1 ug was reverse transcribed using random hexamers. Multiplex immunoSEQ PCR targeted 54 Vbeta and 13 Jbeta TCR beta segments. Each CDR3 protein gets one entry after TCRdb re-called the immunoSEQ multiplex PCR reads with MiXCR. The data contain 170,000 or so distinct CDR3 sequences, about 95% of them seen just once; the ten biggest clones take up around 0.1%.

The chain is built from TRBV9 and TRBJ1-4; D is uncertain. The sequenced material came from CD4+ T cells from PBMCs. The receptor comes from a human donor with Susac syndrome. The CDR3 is CASSGRGPEGKLFF. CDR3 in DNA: TGTGCCAGCAGCGGACGAGGACCGGAGGGAAAACTGTTTTTT.